Sequencing of this T cell receptor beta chain was carried out in a study of blood T cells in healthy people across ages. Study outcomes and limitations: The lack of PBMC sorting stopped any conclusive naive versus antigen-experienced comparison. A roughly linear fall in TCR beta diversity per million T cells was seen with increasing age.

As to this clonotype: Its antigen is currently unknown. One end of the junction does not line up with germline, which may come from a read error.

Caucasian individuals from Russia who were healthy and aged about 6 to 95 acted as donors. Alongside a J-beta primer mix, a sample-barcoded 5' primer served in a second PCR lasting roughly 6 to 11 cycles. Template switching added a 12-random-nucleotide identifier to every cDNA molecule. TCRdb analysed the 5' RACE reads with MiXCR anew, one entry per CDR3 protein. The table shows 650,000 to 1,000,000 distinct CDR3 sequences, with about 45% occurring only once. Germline V gene data show CDR1 as SGHTA and CDR2 as FQGNSA. The CDR3 length is 13 residues. This sequence was found in a man older than 75 in good health. The sequenced sample was blood. The rearrangement uses TRBV7-2 and TRBJ2-1; the D gene is possibly TRBD2 (5 bases). CDR3 sequence: CDSSRDYFNEQFF. CDR3 DNA sequence: TGTGACAGCAGCCGAGACTATTTCAATGAGCAGTTCTTC.